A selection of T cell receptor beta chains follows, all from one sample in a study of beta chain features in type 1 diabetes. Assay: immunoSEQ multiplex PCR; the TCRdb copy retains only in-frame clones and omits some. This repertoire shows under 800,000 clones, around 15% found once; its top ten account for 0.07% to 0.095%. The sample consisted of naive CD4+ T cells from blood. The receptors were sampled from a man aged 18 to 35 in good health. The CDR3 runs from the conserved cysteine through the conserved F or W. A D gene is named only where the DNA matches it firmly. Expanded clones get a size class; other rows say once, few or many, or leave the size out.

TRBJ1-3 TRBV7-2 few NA TGTGCCAGCAGCTTAGGCGGCGGAGGAAACACCATATATTTT CASSLGGGGNTIYF
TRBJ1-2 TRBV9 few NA TGTGCCAGCAGCGTAGGGGGAGGGGTCTATGGCTACACCTTC CASSVGGGVYGYTF
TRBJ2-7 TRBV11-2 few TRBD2 TGTGCCAGCAGCTCGGAAGCGGGAGGGCTCGAGCAGTACTTC CASSSEAGGLEQYF
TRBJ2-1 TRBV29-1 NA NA TGCAGCGTGGGGATGGGGATGGGCAATGAGCAGTTCTTC CSVGMGMGNEQFF
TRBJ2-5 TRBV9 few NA TGTGCCAGCGGGGGGCCGACAGCCCAAGAGACCCAGTACTTC CASGGPTAQETQYF
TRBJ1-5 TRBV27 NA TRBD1 TGTGCCAGCGGGGGACAGGGGAATCATCAGCCCCAGCATTTT CASGGQGNHQPQHF
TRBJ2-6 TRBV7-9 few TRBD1 TGTGCCAGCGAACGGGACAGGGTGGGCACTGGGGCCAACGTCCTGACTTTC CASERDRVGTGANVLTF
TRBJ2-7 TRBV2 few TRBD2 TGTGCCAGCAGTGCCAGCGGGATAGTCCACGAGCAGTACTTC CASSASGIVHEQYF
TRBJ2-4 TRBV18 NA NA TGTGCCAGCTCACTAACCCTTGAGGCCAAAAACATTCAGTACTTC CASSLTLEAKNIQYF
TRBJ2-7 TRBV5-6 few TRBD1 TGTGCCAGCAGCGAGCGGACAGGTCACCTTAGCGAGCAGTACTTC CASSERTGHLSEQYF
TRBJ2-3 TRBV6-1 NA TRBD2 TGTGCCAGCAGACACACTAGCGAGGTCACAGATACGCAGTATTTT CASRHTSEVTDTQYF
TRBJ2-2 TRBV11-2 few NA TGTGCCAGCAGTCAAAGCACCGTGGGGGAGCTGTTTTTT CASSQSTVGELFF